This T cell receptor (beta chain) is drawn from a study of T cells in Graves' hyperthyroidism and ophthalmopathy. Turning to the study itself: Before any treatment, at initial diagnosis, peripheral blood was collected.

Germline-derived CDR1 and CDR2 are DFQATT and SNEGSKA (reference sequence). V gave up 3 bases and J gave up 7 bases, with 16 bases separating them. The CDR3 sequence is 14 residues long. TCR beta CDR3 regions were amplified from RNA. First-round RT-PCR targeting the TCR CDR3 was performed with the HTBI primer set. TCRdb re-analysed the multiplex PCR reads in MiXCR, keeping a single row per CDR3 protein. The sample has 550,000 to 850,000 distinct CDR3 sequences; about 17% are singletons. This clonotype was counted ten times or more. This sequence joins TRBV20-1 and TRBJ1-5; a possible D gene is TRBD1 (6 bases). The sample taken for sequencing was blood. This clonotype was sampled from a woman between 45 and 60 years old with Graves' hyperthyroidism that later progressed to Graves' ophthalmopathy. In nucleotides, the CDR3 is TGCAGTGCTAGCGATGACAGGCTCGGACAGCCCCAGCATTTT. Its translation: CSASDDRLGQPQHF.